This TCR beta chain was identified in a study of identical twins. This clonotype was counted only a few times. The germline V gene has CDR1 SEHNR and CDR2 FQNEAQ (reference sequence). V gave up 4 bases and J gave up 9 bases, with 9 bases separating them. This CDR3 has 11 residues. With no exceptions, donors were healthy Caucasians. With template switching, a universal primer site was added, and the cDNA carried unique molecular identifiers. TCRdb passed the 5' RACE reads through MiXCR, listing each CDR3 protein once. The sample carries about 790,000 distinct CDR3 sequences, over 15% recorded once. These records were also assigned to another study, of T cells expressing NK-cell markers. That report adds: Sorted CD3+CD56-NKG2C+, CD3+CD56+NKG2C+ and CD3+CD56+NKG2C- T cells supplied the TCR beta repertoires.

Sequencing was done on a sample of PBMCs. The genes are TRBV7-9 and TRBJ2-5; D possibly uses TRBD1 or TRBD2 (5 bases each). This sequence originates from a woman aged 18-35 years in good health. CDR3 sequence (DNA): TGTGCCAGCAGCTCGTTGGGGGCCCAGTACTTC. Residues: CASSSLGAQYF.